The table lists the clone carrying this T cell receptor beta chain with many counts. This sample was included in a study of T cells in Graves' hyperthyroidism and ophthalmopathy. RNA transcripts provided the source from which TCR beta CDR3 regions were amplified. First-round RT-PCR of the TCR CDR3 relied on the HTBI primer set. TCRdb re-analysed the multiplex PCR reads in MiXCR, keeping a single row per CDR3 protein. This table has 600,000 to 850,000 distinct CDR3 sequences, 18% appearing once. V lost 6 bases to trimming and J lost 3 bases, with 11 bases between them. The CDR3 contains 13 residues. The V gene is TRBV12-3 or TRBV12-4, the J gene TRBJ1-1; D remains unclear. This receptor was taken from a woman aged 50 to 65 with Graves' hyperthyroidism that later progressed to Graves' ophthalmopathy. Sequencing input: blood. CDR3 amino acids: CASSYHRDTEAFF. The CDR3 bases are TGTGCCAGCAGCTATCATCGGGACACTGAAGCTTTCTTT.